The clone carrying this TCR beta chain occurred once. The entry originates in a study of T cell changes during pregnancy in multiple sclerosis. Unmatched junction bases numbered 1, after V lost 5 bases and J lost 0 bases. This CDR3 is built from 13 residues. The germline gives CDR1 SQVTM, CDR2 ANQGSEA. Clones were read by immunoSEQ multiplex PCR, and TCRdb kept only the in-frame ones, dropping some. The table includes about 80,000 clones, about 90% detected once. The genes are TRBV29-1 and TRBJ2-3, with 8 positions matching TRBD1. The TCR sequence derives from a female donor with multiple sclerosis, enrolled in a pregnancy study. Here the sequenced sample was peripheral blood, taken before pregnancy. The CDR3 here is CSVTGGSTDTQYF. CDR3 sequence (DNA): TGCAGCGTTACAGGGGGGAGCACAGATACGCAGTATTTT.